This T cell receptor (beta chain) was found in a study of metastatic and nonmetastatic thyroid tumors. Study-wide background: Where malignant and benign thyroid patients were concerned, repertoires were compared across blood and tumor or nodule tissue. Study-wide results and limits: Malignant tumors reportedly showed significantly higher TCR beta diversity than benign nodules in both blood and tumor.

The CDR3 contains 12 residues. With 3 bases removed from V and 5 bases from J, the gap between germline ends came to 5 bases. Germline V gene lookup returns CDR1 SEHNR and CDR2 FQNEAQ (reference sequence). This clone was counted at least ten times. The antigen remains undetermined. Original handling: The study's classifier, a distant-metastasis tool for papillary thyroid cancer, was built using CDR3 differences across clinicopathological groups. TCRdb re-called clones via MiXCR from the PCR reads. The V and J calls follow TCRdb's processing rather than the paper's. The sample lists about 24,000 clones; approximately 20% were seen once. None of the patients had undergone any treatment ahead of thyroid surgery.

The chain has TRBV7-9 and TRBJ2-1; D gene uncertain. The receptor comes from a male donor with papillary thyroid cancer or a benign thyroid nodule (not recorded which). Some clones in this sample may be carry-over from other donors' samples. The sequenced sample consisted of blood. The CDR3 reads CASSFGDNEQFF. For the CDR3, the DNA is TGTGCCAGCAGCTTTGGGGACAATGAGCAGTTCTTC.